This T cell receptor (beta chain) was obtained from a study of cytomegalovirus exposure and HLA in healthy donors. Per germline, CDR1 SGHVS and CDR2 FNYEAQ. This CDR3 has 14 residues. J lost 4 bases, V lost 1 base, and 2 bases had no gene match. Findings and caveats of the study: The listing of 150 or so TCR beta chains classed them as cytomegalovirus-associated.

As regards this clone: Its antigen is not identified.

Produced via immunoSEQ multiplex PCR; TCRdb's table is partial and in-frame only. The repertoire holds about 150,000 clones, with 80% to 90% as singletons. This receptor was taken from a man younger than 35 in good health and CMV-seropositive. The chain combines TRBV7-6 with TRBJ2-7; 9 bases fit TRBD2. Sequenced material: PBMCs. CDR3 coding DNA: TGTGCCAGCAGCTTAGGTCTAGCGGGGTACGAGCAGTACTTC. It is translated as CASSLGLAGYEQYF. The whole variable domain, filled in from reference TRBV7-6 and TRBJ2-7, reads GAGVSQSPRYKVTKRGQDVALRCDPISGHVSLYWYRQALGQGPEFLTYFNYEAQQDKSGLPNDRFSAERPEGSISTLTIQRTEQRDSAMYRCASSLGLAGYEQYFGPGTRLTVT.